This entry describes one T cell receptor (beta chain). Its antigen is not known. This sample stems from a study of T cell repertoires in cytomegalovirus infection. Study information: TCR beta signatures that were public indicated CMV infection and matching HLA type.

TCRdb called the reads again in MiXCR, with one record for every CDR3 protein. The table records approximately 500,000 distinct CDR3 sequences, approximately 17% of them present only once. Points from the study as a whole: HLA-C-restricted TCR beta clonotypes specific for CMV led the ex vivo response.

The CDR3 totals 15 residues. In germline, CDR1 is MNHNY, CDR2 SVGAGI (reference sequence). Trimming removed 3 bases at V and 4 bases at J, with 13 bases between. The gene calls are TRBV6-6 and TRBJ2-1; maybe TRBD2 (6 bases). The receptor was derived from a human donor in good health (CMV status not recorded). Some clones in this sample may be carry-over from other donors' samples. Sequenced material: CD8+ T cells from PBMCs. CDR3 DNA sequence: TGTGCCAGCAGTTATCTACTAGCAGATTACAATGAGCAGTTCTTC. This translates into CASSYLLADYNEQFF.